This entry lists 2 T cell receptor beta chains sequenced from one sample in a study of T-cell reconstitution after alpha-beta-depleted transplantation in children. TCRbeta library preparation incorporated unique molecular identifiers. From the PCR reads, TCRdb called clonotypes with MiXCR, one entry per CDR3 protein. The sample lists 90,000 to 150,000 distinct CDR3 sequences; more than 20% were seen once. The specimen comprised PBMCs, mostly from graft donor cells, sampled 180 days after TCRalphabeta/CD19-depleted stem cell transplant. These receptors originate from a male patient under 10 years old who had a stem cell transplant for chronic granulomatous disease, so the T cells may come from the graft donor.

In DNA, the CDR3 is TGTGCCAGCAGCTTTAGACCGGGCGAGCTGTTTTTT. Residues: CASSFRPGELFF. The chain links TRBV7-9 to TRBJ2-2; D unresolved. This CDR3 comprises 12 residues. Germline CDR1 SEHNR, CDR2 FQNEAQ (reference sequence). The ends were cut back, 3 bases at V and 11 bases at J, with 10 bases in the middle. Full variable domain (remainder filled in from reference TRBV7-9 and TRBJ2-2): DTGVSQNPRHKITKRGQNVTFRCDPISEHNRLYWYRQTLGQGPEFLTYFQNEAQLEKSRLLSDRFSAERPKGSFSTLEIQRTEQGDSAMYLCASSFRPGELFFGEGSRLTVL.

This clonotype was found many times. The chain is built from TRBV12-3 or TRBV12-4 and TRBJ2-1; 9 positions agree with TRBD2. V trimming: 7 bases; J trimming: 8 bases; junction bases outside the gene matches: 15. The CDR3 runs 16 residues. For the CDR3, the DNA is TGTGCCAGCATGGTTTATGGCGGGAGGGCCAATTATGAGCAGTTCTTC. Translated: CASMVYGGRANYEQFF.